The TCR beta chain described here comes from a study of response to subunit inactivated influenza vaccine. Study-wide results and limits: That few new T cells are recruited by each seasonal influenza vaccination was the authors' suggestion.

A remark on this clonotype: Its matching antigen is unknown.

Each CDR3 protein gets one entry after TCRdb re-called the RT-PCR reads with MiXCR. The sample holds some 600,000 distinct CDR3 sequences, 14% seen once. CDR1 is SGHVS, CDR2 FQNEAQ, per germline. Trimming cost V 5 bases and J 3 bases, with 16 bases left between them. This CDR3 contains 16 residues. The source was PBMCs from blood, collected 14 to 15 days before vaccination. The chain uses TRBV7-8 and TRBJ1-4; D is undetermined. The sequence derives from a man in his fifties or sixties who received an inactivated influenza vaccine. The CDR3 protein is CASSPRRTEPNEKLFF. The CDR3 DNA reads TGTGCCAGCAGCCCCCGACGGACGGAGCCTAATGAAAAACTGTTTTTT.